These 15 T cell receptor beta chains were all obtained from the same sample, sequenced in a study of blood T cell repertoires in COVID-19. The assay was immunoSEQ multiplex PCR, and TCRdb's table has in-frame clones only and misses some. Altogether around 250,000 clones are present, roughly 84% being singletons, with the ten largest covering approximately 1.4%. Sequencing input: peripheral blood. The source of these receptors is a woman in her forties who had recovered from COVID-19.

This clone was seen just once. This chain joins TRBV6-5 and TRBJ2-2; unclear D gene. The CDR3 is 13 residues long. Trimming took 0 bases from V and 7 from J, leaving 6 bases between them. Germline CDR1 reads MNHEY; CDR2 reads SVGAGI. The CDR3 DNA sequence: TGTGCCAGCAGTTACTCGTCCAACGGGGAGCTGTTTTTT. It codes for CASSYSSNGELFF.

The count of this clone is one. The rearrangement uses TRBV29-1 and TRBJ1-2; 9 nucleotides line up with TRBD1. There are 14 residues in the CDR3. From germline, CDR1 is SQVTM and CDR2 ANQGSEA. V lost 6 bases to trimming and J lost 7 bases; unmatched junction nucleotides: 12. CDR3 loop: CSVVGQGLDRGYTF. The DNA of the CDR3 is TGCAGCGTCGTAGGACAGGGGCTCGATCGTGGCTACACCTTC.

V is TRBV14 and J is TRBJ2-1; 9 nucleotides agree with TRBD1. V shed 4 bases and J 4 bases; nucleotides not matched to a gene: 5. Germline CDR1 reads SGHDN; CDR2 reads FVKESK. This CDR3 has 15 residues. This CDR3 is CASSPGQGSYNEQFF. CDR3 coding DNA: TGTGCCAGCAGCCCGGGACAGGGATCATACAATGAGCAGTTCTTC.

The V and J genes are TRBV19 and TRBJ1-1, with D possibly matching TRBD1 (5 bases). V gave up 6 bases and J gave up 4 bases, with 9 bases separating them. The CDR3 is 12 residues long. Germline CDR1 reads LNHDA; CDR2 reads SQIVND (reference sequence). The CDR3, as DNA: TGTGCCAGTAGGGGGCCGGGCACTGAAGCTTTCTTT. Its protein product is CASRGPGTEAFF.

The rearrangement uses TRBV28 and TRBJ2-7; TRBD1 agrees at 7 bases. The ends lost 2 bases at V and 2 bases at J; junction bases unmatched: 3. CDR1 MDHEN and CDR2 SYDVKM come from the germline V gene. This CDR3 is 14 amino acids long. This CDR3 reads CASSLDREPYEQYF. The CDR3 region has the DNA TGTGCCAGCAGTTTAGACAGGGAGCCCTACGAGCAGTACTTC.

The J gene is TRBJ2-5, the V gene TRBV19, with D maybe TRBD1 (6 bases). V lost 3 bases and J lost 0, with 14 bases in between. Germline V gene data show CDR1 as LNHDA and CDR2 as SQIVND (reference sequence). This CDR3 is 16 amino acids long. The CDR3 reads CASSMGRGRHQETQYF. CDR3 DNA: TGTGCCAGTAGTATGGGCAGGGGCCGGCACCAAGAGACCCAGTACTTC.

The CDR3 loop reads CASSLLGPTIFTEQYF. The DNA of the CDR3 is TGCGCCAGCAGCCTCTTAGGCCCCACTATCTTTACCGAGCAGTACTTC. This rearrangement joins TRBV4-1 to TRBJ2-7; D ambiguous. The CDR3 sequence is 16 residues long. Trimming cost V 4 bases and J 6 bases, with 22 bases left between them. Germline values: CDR1 MGHRA, CDR2 YSYEKL.

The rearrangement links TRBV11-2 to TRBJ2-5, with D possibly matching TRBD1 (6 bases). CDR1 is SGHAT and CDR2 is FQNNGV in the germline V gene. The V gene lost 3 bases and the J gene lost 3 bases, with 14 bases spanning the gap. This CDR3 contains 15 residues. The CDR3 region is CASSLPFRGKETQYF. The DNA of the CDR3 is TGTGCCAGCAGCTTGCCCTTTAGGGGGAAAGAGACCCAGTACTTC.

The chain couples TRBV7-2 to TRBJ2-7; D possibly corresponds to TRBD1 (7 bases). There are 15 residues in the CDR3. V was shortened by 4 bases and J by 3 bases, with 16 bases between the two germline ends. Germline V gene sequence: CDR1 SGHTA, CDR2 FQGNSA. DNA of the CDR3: TGTGCCAGCAGCTCGCGGGGACAGAACCACTACGAGCAGTACTTC. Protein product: CASSSRGQNHYEQYF. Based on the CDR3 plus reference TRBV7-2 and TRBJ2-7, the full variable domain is GAGVSQSPSNKVTEKGKDVELRCDPISGHTALYWYRQSLGQGLEFLIYFQGNSAPDKSGLPSDRFSAERTGGSVSTLTIQRTQQEDSAVYLCASSSRGQNHYEQYFGPGTRLTVT.

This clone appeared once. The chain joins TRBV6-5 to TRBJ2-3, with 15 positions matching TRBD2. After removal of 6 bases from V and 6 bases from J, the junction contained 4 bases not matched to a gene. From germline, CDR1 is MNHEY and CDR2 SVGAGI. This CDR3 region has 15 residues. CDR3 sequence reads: CASSKGLAGGDTQYF. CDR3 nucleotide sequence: TGTGCCAGCAGCAAAGGACTAGCGGGAGGGGATACGCAGTATTTT.

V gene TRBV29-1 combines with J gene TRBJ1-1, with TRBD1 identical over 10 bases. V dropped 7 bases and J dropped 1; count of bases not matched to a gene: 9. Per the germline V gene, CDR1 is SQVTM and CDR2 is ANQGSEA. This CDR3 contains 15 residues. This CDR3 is CSASGTGEGNTEAFF. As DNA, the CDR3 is TGCAGCGCCTCCGGGACAGGGGAAGGGAACACTGAAGCTTTCTTT.

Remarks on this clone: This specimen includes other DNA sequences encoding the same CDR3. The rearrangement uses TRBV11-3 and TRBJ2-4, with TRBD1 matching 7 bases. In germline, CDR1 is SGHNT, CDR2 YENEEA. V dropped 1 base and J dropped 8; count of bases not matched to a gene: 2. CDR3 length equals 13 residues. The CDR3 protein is CASSLGQGDIQYF. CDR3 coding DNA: TGTGCCAGCAGCTTAGGTCAGGGGGACATTCAGTACTTC.

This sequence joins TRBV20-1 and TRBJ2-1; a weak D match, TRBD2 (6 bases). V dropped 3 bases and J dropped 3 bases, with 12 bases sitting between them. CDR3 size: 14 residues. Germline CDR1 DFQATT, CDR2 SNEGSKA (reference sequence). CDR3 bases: TGCAGTGCTAGTAGTTTAGCGGACTACAATGAGCAGTTCTTC. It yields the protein CSASSLADYNEQFF.

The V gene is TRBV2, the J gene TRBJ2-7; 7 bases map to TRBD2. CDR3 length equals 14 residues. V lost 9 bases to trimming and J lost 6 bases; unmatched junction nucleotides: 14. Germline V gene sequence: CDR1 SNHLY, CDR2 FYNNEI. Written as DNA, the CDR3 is TGTGCCAGTAGCGTCCGGGGTTGGGAGGGCGAGCAGTACTTC. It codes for CASSVRGWEGEQYF. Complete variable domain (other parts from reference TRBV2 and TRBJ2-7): EPEVTQTPSHQVTQMGQEVILRCVPISNHLYFYWYRQILGQKVEFLVSFYNNEISEKSEIFDDQFSVERPDGSNFTLKIRSTKLEDSAMYFCASSVRGWEGEQYFGPGTRLTVT.

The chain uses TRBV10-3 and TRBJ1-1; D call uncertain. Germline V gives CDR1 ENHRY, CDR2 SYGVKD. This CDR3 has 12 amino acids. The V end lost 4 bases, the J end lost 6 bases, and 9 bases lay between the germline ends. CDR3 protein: CAISGSGSEAFF. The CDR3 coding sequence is TGTGCCATCAGTGGATCGGGTTCTGAAGCTTTCTTT.